In this sample, the clone carrying this T cell receptor (beta chain) turned up a few times. Its antigen is currently unknown. This sample stems from a study of blood T cells in healthy people across ages. Turning to the study itself: Through template switching, about one barcoded beta molecule was captured per two T cells, as measured in model experiments. The study, taken as a whole, reports: The study regarded diversity estimates from one million T cells as underestimates. TCR beta diversity per million T cells fell roughly linearly with age.

With a J-beta primer mix and a sample-barcoded 5' primer, a second PCR ran 7 to 11 cycles. A 12-random-nucleotide template-switch adaptor tagged each cDNA molecule. TCRdb re-called the 5' RACE reads through MiXCR, storing one row per CDR3 protein. Among roughly 800,000 distinct CDR3 sequences, 58% were seen once, and the ten largest hold about 20%. The CDR3 loop spans 13 amino acids. The germline V gene encodes CDR1 DFQATT and CDR2 SNEGSKA (reference sequence). The sequencing input was blood. This chain joins TRBV20-1 and TRBJ2-5; 7 bases line up with TRBD2. The DNA end is a closer match to TRBJ2-7, so the J assignment may be wrong. The receptor was derived from a man between 25 and 39 years old in good health. CDR3 DNA: TGCAGTGCCCAACCGGGGGGAAGAGACGAGCAGTACTTC. This translates into CSAQPGGRDEQYF.